This TCR beta chain was observed in a study of blood T cell repertoires in COVID-19. TCRdb keeps only in-frame clones here, not all; method: immunoSEQ multiplex PCR. The sample lists 140,000 or so clones, 87% occurring once. This CDR3 has 14 amino acids. V lost 5 bases and J lost 7, with 17 bases in between. The germline V gene encodes CDR1 SQVTM and CDR2 ANQGSEA. Material for sequencing was peripheral blood. The sequence was obtained from a woman between 50 and 59 years old with active or convalescent COVID-19. This chain connects TRBV29-1 to TRBJ1-4; D gene ambiguous. CDR3 protein: CSVYGGEESEKLFF. In DNA form, the CDR3 reads TGCAGCGTTTATGGCGGGGAAGAAAGTGAAAAACTGTTTTTT.